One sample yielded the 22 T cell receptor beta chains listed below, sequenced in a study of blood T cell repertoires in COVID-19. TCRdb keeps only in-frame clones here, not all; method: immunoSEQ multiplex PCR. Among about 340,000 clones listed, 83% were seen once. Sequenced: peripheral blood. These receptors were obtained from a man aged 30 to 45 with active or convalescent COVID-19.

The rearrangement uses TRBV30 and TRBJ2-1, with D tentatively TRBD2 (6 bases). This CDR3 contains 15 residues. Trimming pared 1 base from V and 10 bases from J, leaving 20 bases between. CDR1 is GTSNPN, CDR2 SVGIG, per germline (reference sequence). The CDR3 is CAWSEGKGRLQEQFF. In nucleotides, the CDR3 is TGTGCCTGGAGTGAGGGCAAGGGGAGGTTGCAAGAGCAGTTCTTC.

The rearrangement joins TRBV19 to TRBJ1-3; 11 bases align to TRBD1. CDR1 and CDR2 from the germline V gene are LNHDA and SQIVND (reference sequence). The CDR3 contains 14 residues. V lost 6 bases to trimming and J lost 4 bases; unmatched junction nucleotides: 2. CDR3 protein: CASRDRGRGNTIYF. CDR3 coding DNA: TGTGCCAGTAGGGACAGGGGGCGAGGAAACACCATATATTTT.

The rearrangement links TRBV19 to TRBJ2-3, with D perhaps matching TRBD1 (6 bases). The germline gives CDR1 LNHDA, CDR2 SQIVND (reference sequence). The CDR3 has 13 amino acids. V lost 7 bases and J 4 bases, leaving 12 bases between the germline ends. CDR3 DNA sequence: TGTGCCAGTACAGGACAGAGGGCAGATACGCAGTATTTT. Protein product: CASTGQRADTQYF.

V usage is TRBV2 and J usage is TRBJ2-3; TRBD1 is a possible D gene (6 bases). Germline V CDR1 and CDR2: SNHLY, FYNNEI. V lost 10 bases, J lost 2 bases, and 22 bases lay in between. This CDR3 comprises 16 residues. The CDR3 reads CATTPAHGTYTDTQYF. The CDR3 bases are TGTGCCACCACCCCCGCGCACGGGACATACACAGATACGCAGTATTTT.

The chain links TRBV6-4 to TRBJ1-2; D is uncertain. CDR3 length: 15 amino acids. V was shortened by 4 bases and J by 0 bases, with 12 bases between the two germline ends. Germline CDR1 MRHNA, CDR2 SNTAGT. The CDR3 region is CASSGEKGTNYGYTF. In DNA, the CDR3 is TGTGCCAGCAGTGGGGAGAAGGGAACTAACTATGGCTACACCTTC.

CDR3: CASRNEGQGNRFPQHF. The CDR3 region has the DNA TGTGCCAGTAGAAACGAGGGACAGGGGAACCGCTTTCCCCAGCATTTT. The chain employs TRBV19 and TRBJ1-5; 10 positions agree with TRBD1. Per germline, CDR1 LNHDA and CDR2 SQIVND (reference sequence). Trimming took 6 bases from V and 10 from J; bases not matched to a gene: 15. The length of the CDR3 is 16 residues.

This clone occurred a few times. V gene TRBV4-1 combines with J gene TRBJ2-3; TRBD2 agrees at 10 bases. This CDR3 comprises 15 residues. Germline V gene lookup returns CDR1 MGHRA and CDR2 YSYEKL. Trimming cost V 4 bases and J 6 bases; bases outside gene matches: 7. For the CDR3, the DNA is TGCGCCAGCAGCCTTCTAGCGGGGGCCGGGGATACGCAGTATTTT. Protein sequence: CASSLLAGAGDTQYF.

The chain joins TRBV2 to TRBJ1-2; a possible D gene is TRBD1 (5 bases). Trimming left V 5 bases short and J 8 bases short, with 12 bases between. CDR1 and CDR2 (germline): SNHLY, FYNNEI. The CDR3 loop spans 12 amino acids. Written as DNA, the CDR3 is TGTGCCAGCAGTAGGGCGGGGGTCGGCTACACCTTC. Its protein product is CASSRAGVGYTF.

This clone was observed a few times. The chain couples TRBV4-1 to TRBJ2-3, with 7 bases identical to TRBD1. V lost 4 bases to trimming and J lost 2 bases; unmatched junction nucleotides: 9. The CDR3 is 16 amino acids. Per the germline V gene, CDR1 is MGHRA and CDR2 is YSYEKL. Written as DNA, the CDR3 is TGCGCCAGCAGCCCCACAGGGGAGCCTGACACAGATACGCAGTATTTT. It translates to CASSPTGEPDTDTQYF.

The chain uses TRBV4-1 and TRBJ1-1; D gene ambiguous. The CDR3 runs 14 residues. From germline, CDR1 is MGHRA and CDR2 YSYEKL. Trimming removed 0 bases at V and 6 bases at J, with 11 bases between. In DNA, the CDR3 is TGCGCCAGCAGCCAAGACGCCCGAAGCGCTGAAGCTTTCTTT. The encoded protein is CASSQDARSAEAFF.

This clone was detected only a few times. CDR3 in DNA: TGCGCCAGCAGCCATCCCGGGACAGGGGCTAACACTGAAGCTTTCTTT. The encoded protein is CASSHPGTGANTEAFF. The chain couples TRBV4-1 to TRBJ1-1; 10 bases are shared with TRBD1. Trimming took 3 bases from V and 2 from J; bases not matched to a gene: 6. CDR3 length: 16 amino acids. CDR1 MGHRA and CDR2 YSYEKL come from the germline V gene.

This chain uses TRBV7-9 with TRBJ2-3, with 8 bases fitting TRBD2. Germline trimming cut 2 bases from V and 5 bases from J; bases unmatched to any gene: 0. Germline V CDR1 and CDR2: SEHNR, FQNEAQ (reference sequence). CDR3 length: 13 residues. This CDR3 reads CASSLLAGDTQYF. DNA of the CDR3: TGTGCCAGCAGCTTACTAGCGGGAGATACGCAGTATTTT.

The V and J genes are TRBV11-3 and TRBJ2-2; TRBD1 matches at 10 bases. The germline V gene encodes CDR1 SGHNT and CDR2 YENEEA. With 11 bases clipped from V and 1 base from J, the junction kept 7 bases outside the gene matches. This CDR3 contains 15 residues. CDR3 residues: CAAGQGRWNTGELFF. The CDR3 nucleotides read TGTGCCGCGGGACAGGGGCGTTGGAACACCGGGGAGCTGTTTTTT.

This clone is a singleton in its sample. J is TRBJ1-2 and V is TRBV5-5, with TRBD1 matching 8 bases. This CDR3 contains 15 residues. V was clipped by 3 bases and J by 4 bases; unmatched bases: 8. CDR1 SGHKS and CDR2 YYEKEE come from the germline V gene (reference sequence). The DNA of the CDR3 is TGTGCCAGCAGCTCGGACAGGGCCCCACTCTATGGCTACACCTTC. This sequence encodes CASSSDRAPLYGYTF.

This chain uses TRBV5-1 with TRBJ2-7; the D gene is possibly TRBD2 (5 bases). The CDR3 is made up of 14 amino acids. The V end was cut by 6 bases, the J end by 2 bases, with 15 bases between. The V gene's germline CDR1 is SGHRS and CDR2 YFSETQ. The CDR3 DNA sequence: TGCGCCAGCACACTCTCAGGAGGCACCTACGAGCAGTACTTC. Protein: CASTLSGGTYEQYF.

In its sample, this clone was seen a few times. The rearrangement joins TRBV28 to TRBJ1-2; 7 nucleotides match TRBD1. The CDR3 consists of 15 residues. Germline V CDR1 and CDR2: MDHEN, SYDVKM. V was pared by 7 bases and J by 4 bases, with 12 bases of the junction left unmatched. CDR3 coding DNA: TGTGCCAGCACCTTCGAGGGACAGACGCTCTATGGCTACACCTTC. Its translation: CASTFEGQTLYGYTF.

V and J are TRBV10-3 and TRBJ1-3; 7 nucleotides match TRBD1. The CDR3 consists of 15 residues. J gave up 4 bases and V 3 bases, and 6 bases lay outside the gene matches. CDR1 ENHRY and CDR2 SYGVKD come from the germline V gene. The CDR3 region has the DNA TGTGCCATCAGTGAAGCAGGGGGAGCGGGAAACACCATATATTTT. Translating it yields CAISEAGGAGNTIYF.

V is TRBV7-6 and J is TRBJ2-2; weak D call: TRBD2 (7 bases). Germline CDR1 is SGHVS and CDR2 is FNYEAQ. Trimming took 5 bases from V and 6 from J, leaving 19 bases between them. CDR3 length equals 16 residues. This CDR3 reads CASSKWEGVRAGELFF. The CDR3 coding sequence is TGTGCCAGCAGCAAATGGGAGGGGGTCCGGGCCGGGGAGCTGTTTTTT.

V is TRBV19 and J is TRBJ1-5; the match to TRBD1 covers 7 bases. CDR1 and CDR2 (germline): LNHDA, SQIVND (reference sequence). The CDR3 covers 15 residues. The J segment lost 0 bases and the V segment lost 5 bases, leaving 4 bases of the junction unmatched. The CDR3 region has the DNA TGTGCCAGTAGTCACACAGGGGATAGCAATCAGCCCCAGCATTTT. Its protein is CASSHTGDSNQPQHF.

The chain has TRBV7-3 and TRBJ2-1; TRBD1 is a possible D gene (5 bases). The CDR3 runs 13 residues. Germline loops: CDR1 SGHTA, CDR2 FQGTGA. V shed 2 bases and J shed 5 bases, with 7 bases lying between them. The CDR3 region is CASSLVQDNEQFF. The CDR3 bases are TGTGCCAGCAGCTTAGTACAGGACAATGAGCAGTTCTTC.

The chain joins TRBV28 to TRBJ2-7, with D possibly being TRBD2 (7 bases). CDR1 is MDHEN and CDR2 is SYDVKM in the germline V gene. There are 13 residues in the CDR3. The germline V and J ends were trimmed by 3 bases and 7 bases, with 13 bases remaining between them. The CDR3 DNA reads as TGTGCCAGCAGTTTGGGGGGGGCAAGGGAGCAGTACTTC. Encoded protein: CASSLGGAREQYF.

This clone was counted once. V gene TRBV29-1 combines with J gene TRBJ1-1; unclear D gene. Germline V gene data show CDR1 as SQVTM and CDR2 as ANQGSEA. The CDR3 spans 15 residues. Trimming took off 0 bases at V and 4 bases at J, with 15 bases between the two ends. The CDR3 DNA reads TGCAGCGTTGAAGATCTCGGCTCCCAGGTCACTGAAGCTTTCTTT. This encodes CSVEDLGSQVTEAFF.